The clone carrying this T cell receptor beta chain was picked up a small number of times. These data originate in a study of T cells in Graves' hyperthyroidism and ophthalmopathy. Amplified TCR beta CDR3 regions came from RNA transcripts. In the first-round RT-PCR of the TCR CDR3, the HTBI primer set was used. TCRdb fed the multiplex PCR reads into MiXCR, producing one record per CDR3 protein. The sample carries 400,000 to 600,000 distinct CDR3 sequences, less than 25% recorded once. The CDR3 sequence is 17 residues long. CDR1 is LGHNT, CDR2 FRNRAP, per germline. The V end lost 7 bases, the J end lost 2 bases, and 24 bases lay between the germline ends.

Sequences were obtained from blood. The chain has TRBV12-5 and TRBJ2-7, with D uncertain. The receptor was derived from a young man with Graves' hyperthyroidism. The CDR3, as DNA: TGTGCTAGTGCCCTGTTGGTAGTCACAGACCGAACCTACGAGCAGTACTTC. Its protein product is CASALLVVTDRTYEQYF.